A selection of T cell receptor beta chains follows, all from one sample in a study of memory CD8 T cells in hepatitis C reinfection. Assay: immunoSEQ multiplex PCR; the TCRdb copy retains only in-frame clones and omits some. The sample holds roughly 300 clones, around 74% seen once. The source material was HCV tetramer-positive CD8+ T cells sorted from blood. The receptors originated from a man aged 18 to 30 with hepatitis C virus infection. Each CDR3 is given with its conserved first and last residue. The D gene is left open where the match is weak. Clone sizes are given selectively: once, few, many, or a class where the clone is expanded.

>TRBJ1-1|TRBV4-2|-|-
CASSQEEGAEAFF
TGTGCCAGCAGCCAAGAAGAGGGGGCTGAAGCTTTCTTT
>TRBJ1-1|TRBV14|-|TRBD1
CASNTGGSTEAFF
TGTGCCAGCAATACAGGGGGTAGCACTGAAGCTTTCTTT
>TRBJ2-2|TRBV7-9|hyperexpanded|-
CASLEEDTGELFF
TGTGCCAGCCTGGAGGAGGACACCGGGGAGCTGTTTTTT